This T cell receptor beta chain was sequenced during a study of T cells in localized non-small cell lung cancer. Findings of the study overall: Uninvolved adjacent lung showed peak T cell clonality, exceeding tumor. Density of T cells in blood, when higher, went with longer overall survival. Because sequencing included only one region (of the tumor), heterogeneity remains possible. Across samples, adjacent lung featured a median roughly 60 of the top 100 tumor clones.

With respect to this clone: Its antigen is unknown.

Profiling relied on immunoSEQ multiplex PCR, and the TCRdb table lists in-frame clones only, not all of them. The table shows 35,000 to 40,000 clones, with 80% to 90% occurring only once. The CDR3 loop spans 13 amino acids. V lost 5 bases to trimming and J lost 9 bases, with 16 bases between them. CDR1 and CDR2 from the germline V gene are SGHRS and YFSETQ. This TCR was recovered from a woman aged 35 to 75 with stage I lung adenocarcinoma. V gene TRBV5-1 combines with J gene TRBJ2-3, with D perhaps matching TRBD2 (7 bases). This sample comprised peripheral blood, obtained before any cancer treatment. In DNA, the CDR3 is TGCGCCAGCAGGGAGGGGGGGACCGCCACGCAGTATTTT. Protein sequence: CASREGGTATQYF.